This entry lists 2 T cell receptor beta chains sequenced from one sample in a study of blood T cell repertoires in COVID-19. TCRdb's copy holds only in-frame clones and misses some; the assay was immunoSEQ multiplex PCR. This sample has under 250,000 clones; about four fifths occur once, and the top ten carry about 1.3%. Specimen: PBMCs or T cells enriched from blood (not recorded which). The receptors originated from a woman between 40 and 50 years old with acute COVID-19.

This clone is a singleton in its sample. The chain carries TRBV5-6 and TRBJ1-5; 8 nucleotides agree with TRBD1. The CDR3 spans 13 residues. The V gene end was trimmed by 9 bases and the J gene end by 6 bases; junction bases not matched to a gene: 8. Germline CDR1 SGHDT, CDR2 YYEEEE. This chain's CDR3 is CATTGQGGQPQHF. The CDR3 coding sequence is TGTGCCACCACCGGACAGGGAGGTCAGCCCCAGCATTTT.

The chain employs TRBV10-3 and TRBJ2-7; D might be TRBD1 (6 bases). CDR1 is ENHRY, CDR2 SYGVKD, per germline. CDR3 size: 11 residues. Trimming took 10 bases from V and 5 from J, leaving 12 bases between them. The CDR3 coding sequence is TGTGCCACCCTCGCAGGGGACGAGCAGTACTTC. This translates into CATLAGDEQYF.